The 21 T cell receptor beta chains below were found in one sample sequenced in a study of vaccination effects on CD4 cells after COVID-19. No antigen has been assigned to these receptors. Assay used: immunoSEQ multiplex PCR; TCRdb lists only in-frame clones, some missing. In the table there are 11,000 to 15,000 clones, more than 65% of which are singletons. ViraFEST used viral peptide pools to expand antigen-specific CD4+ T cells before sequencing. Subsequent to a culture period of about ten days, CD4+ T cells were isolated. Source: CD4+ T cells from PBMCs cultured with HCoV-229E spike peptides, taken before COVID-19 vaccination. The receptors here all came from a human donor who received a COVID-19 vaccine.

In DNA, the CDR3 is TGCGCCAGCAGCCTCCAGGTGGCGGGGGGGAACACTGAAGCTTTCTTT. It encodes CASSLQVAGGNTEAFF. The chain has TRBV5-1 and TRBJ1-1, with a possible D match to TRBD1 (5 bases). With 4 bases removed from V and 1 base from J, the gap between germline ends came to 17 bases. This CDR3 spans 16 amino acids. Germline lookup yields CDR1 SGHRS and CDR2 YFSETQ. The whole variable domain, filled in from reference TRBV5-1 and TRBJ1-1, reads KAGVTQTPRYLIKTRGQQVTLSCSPISGHRSVSWYQQTPGQGLQFLFEYFSETQRNKGNFPGRFSGRQFSNSRSEMNVSTLELGDSALYLCASSLQVAGGNTEAFFGQGTRLTVV.

This clone showed up just once. The chain links TRBV2 to TRBJ2-7; D unclear. The CDR3 is made up of 15 amino acids. The germline CDR1 and CDR2 sequences are SNHLY and FYNNEI. The V end lost 0 bases, the J end lost 5 bases, and 14 bases lay between the germline ends. The CDR3 sequence: CASSEAGRTPHEQYF. CDR3 DNA sequence: TGTGCCAGCAGTGAAGCAGGGCGGACGCCGCACGAGCAGTACTTC.

The chain carries TRBV28 and TRBJ1-5; 7 bases are shared with TRBD1. The CDR3 totals 20 residues. CDR1 and CDR2 from the germline V gene are MDHEN and SYDVKM. After removal of 5 bases from V and 0 bases from J, the junction contained 19 bases not matched to a gene. In nucleotides, the CDR3 is TGTGCCAGCAGTCCCTCCCCCCGCCGGGACAGATTTAATAGCAATCAGCCCCAGCATTTT. It is translated as CASSPSPRRDRFNSNQPQHF. The variable domain in full, with the rest retrieved from reference TRBV28 and TRBJ1-5, is DVKVTQSSRYLVKRTGEKVFLECVQDMDHENMFWYRQDPGLGLRLIYFSYDVKMKEKGDIPEGYSVSREKKERFSLILESASTNQTSMYLCASSPSPRRDRFNSNQPQHFGDGTRLSIL.

J is TRBJ1-6 and V is TRBV3-1 (or the pseudogene TRBV3-2); 7 bases fit TRBD1. In germline, CDR1 is LGHDT, CDR2 YNNKEL (reference sequence). This CDR3 region has 16 residues. The J segment lost 7 bases and the V segment lost 1 base, leaving 7 bases of the junction unmatched. The CDR3 reads CASSQVGSRGNSPLHF. In DNA form, the CDR3 reads TGTGCCAGCAGCCAAGTTGGTTCCAGGGGGAATTCACCCCTCCACTTT.

This chain uses TRBV6-5 with TRBJ2-7; 9 positions match TRBD1. Germline V gives CDR1 MNHEY, CDR2 SVGAGI. This CDR3 is 14 amino acids long. Trimming at V came to 7 bases and at J to 5 bases, leaving 9 bases not matched to a gene. The CDR3 loop reads CASTQIGTGHEQYF. The CDR3 DNA sequence: TGTGCCAGCACCCAGATCGGGACAGGGCACGAGCAGTACTTC.

The chain joins TRBV27 to TRBJ2-2, with 12 bases that match TRBD2. The length of the CDR3 is 17 residues. Trimming at V came to 6 bases and at J to 6 bases, leaving 11 bases not matched to a gene. CDR1 is MNHEY and CDR2 is SMNVEV in the germline V gene (reference sequence). The chain's CDR3 is CASSKSTSGSRAGELFF. The CDR3, as DNA: TGTGCCAGCAGCAAATCGACTAGCGGGAGTAGGGCCGGGGAGCTGTTTTTT.

The CDR3 DNA follows: TGTGCCAGCAGCCCGTTGGGGCAGGGTAGGAACACAGATACGCAGTATTTT. Translated: CASSPLGQGRNTDTQYF. V is TRBV11-2 and J is TRBJ2-3; tentatively, D is TRBD1 (5 bases). V shed 5 bases and J shed 2 bases, with 20 bases lying between them. The CDR3 extends over 17 amino acids. CDR1 SGHAT and CDR2 FQNNGV come from the germline V gene.

This clone was picked up one time. The V call is TRBV18, the J call TRBJ1-6; the D is unclear. The germline CDR1 and CDR2 sequences are KGHSH and LQKENI. This CDR3 comprises 16 residues. With 4 bases removed from V and 7 bases from J, the gap between germline ends came to 17 bases. CDR3 protein: CASSQSTRPRNSPLHF. As DNA, the CDR3 is TGTGCCAGCTCACAGTCGACGCGGCCGAGGAATTCACCCCTCCACTTT.

As DNA, the CDR3 is TGTGCCAGCAGCTTAGAAGGTAGCGGCTCTTACAATGAGCAGTTCTTC. This sequence encodes CASSLEGSGSYNEQFF. V and J are TRBV7-2 and TRBJ2-1, with D perhaps matching TRBD2 (6 bases). Germline V gene lookup returns CDR1 SGHTA and CDR2 FQGNSA. The V end was cut by 1 base, the J end by 4 bases, with 14 bases between. This CDR3 region has 16 residues.

This clone was observed a handful of times. The genes are TRBV19 and TRBJ1-1; D remains unclear. The V end lost 8 bases, the J end lost 2 bases, and 12 bases lay between the germline ends. CDR1 and CDR2 from the germline V gene are LNHDA and SQIVND (reference sequence). The CDR3 spans 13 residues. The CDR3 nucleotides read TGTGCCAGTGGCATGATGGGAAACACTGAAGCTTTCTTT. As protein: CASGMMGNTEAFF.

This chain joins TRBV5-1 and TRBJ2-1; unclear D gene. V lost 1 base to trimming and J lost 5 bases, with 7 bases between them. The germline V gene encodes CDR1 SGHRS and CDR2 YFSETQ. CDR3 size: 13 residues. The CDR3 reads CASSLRQNNEQFF. CDR3 nucleotide sequence: TGCGCCAGCAGCTTGAGGCAGAACAATGAGCAGTTCTTC.

V is TRBV5-8 and J is TRBJ1-1, with a possible D match to TRBD1 (6 bases). Trimming shortened V by 0 bases and J by 8 bases, and 11 bases separated the two germline ends. Germline CDR1 reads SGHTS; CDR2 reads YDEGEE. The CDR3 has 13 residues. The CDR3 here is CASSLAPTGEAFF. CDR3 sequence (DNA): TGTGCCAGCAGCTTGGCCCCGACAGGAGAAGCTTTCTTT.

This clone was seen a handful of times. DNA for the CDR3: TGTGCCAGTAGTACCGGACCGGGATATAGCAATCAGCCCCAGCATTTT. Translation gives CASSTGPGYSNQPQHF. The chain employs TRBV19 and TRBJ1-5; D is ambiguous. This CDR3 region has 16 residues. V was clipped by 4 bases and J by 0 bases, with 13 bases between them. Per the germline V gene, CDR1 is LNHDA and CDR2 is SQIVND (reference sequence).

This clone was recorded only once. The V gene is TRBV7-9, the J gene TRBJ2-5; D gene ambiguous. CDR1 and CDR2 from the germline V gene are SEHNR and FQNEAQ (reference sequence). This CDR3 is built from 14 residues. V shed 1 base and J shed 1 base, with 7 bases lying between them. CDR3 sequence: CASSLGVTQETQYF. CDR3 DNA sequence: TGTGCCAGCAGCTTAGGGGTAACCCAAGAGACCCAGTACTTC. Full variable domain (missing parts from reference TRBV7-9 and TRBJ2-5): DTGVSQNPRHKITKRGQNVTFRCDPISEHNRLYWYRQTLGQGPEFLTYFQNEAQLEKSRLLSDRFSAERPKGSFSTLEIQRTEQGDSAMYLCASSLGVTQETQYFGPGTRLLVL.

CDR3 in amino acids: CASSITWGNSPLHF. As DNA, the CDR3 is TGTGCCAGTAGTATTACGTGGGGCAATTCACCCCTCCACTTT. The chain is built from TRBV19 and TRBJ1-6, with a tentative D call TRBD1 (5 bases). In germline, CDR1 is LNHDA, CDR2 SQIVND (reference sequence). V was pared by 3 bases and J by 7 bases, with 10 bases between. The CDR3 consists of 14 residues. The full variable domain, completed using reference TRBV19 and TRBJ1-6, is DGGITQSPKYLFRKEGQNVTLSCEQNLNHDAMYWYRQDPGQGLRLIYYSQIVNDFQKGDIAEGYSVSREKKESFPLTVTSAQKNPTAFYLCASSITWGNSPLHFGNGTRLTVT.

This chain links TRBV12-3 or TRBV12-4 with TRBJ2-7, with 8 nucleotides matching TRBD1. The CDR3 consists of 13 residues. The V segment lost 10 bases and the J segment 4 bases; nucleotides outside the gene matches: 9. CDR3 protein: CATGQGRTYEQYF. CDR3 sequence (DNA): TGTGCCACCGGACAGGGACGGACATACGAGCAGTACTTC.

V and J are TRBV5-4 and TRBJ2-5, with TRBD2 matching over 9 bases. Trimming took 3 bases from V and 4 from J; bases not matched to a gene: 13. This CDR3 comprises 17 residues. Germline assignment: CDR1 SGHNT and CDR2 YYREEE (reference sequence). CDR3 residues: CASSSGTSRSLGETQYF. The CDR3 DNA reads as TGTGCCAGCAGCTCCGGGACTAGCAGGAGTCTTGGAGAGACCCAGTACTTC.

The chain employs TRBV6-5 and TRBJ2-7; D assignment may be TRBD1 or TRBD2 (5 bases each). CDR3 length: 13 amino acids. V lost 6 bases and J lost 3, with 12 bases in between. CDR1 and CDR2 (germline): MNHEY, SVGAGI. The CDR3 region is CASSRDPDYEQYF. The DNA of the CDR3 is TGTGCCAGCAGCCGGGACCCCGACTACGAGCAGTACTTC.

The chain employs TRBV2 and TRBJ2-1; 12 nucleotides agree with TRBD2. The CDR3 is 15 residues long. V dropped 7 bases and J dropped 7; count of bases not matched to a gene: 8. CDR1 is SNHLY and CDR2 is FYNNEI in the germline V gene. The CDR3 reads CASKRWTSGANEQFF. CDR3 bases: TGTGCCAGCAAGAGGTGGACTAGCGGGGCAAATGAGCAGTTCTTC.

The sample holds one count of this clone. The genes are TRBV29-1 and TRBJ2-1; the match to TRBD2 covers 11 bases. In germline, CDR1 is SQVTM, CDR2 ANQGSEA. This CDR3 contains 18 residues. The trim removed 1 base at V and 0 bases at J, leaving 8 bases unmatched. The CDR3 DNA reads TGCAGCGTTGAAGGGCGGCTAGCGGGGGGCCTCTCCTACAATGAGCAGTTCTTC. Protein sequence: CSVEGRLAGGLSYNEQFF.

V gene TRBV28 combines with J gene TRBJ2-5; D is tentatively TRBD1 or TRBD2 (5 bases each). The CDR3 is 18 residues long. Trimming pared 3 bases from V and 1 base from J, leaving 21 bases between. Germline assignment: CDR1 MDHEN and CDR2 SYDVKM. The CDR3 region has the DNA TGTGCCAGCAGTTTTTCGGCGGGCCTTGGGACCCTCCAAGAGACCCAGTACTTC. Translating it yields CASSFSAGLGTLQETQYF.